This TCR beta chain originates from a study of OX40 agonist ivuxolimab in advanced cancers. Per the germline V gene, CDR1 is SGDLS and CDR2 is YYNGEE. Trimming left V 4 bases short and J 3 bases short, with 8 bases between. This CDR3 spans 13 amino acids. Repertoires were generated with immunoSEQ multiplex PCR, while TCRdb's copy carries only in-frame clones and drops some. The sample has 45,000 to 55,000 clones; around nine tenths are singletons. Sequencing was performed on CD4+ or CD8+ T cells sorted from blood, taken in a trial of the OX40 agonist ivuxolimab. The TCR sequence derives from an adult with an advanced solid tumor such as melanoma, head and neck, liver or kidney cancer. The J gene is TRBJ1-3, the V gene TRBV9; TRBD1 might be the D (6 bases). CDR3 in amino acids: CASSRGDGNTIYF. The CDR3 DNA is TGTGCCAGCAGCAGGGGGGATGGAAACACCATATATTTT.